This T cell receptor (beta chain) was profiled in a study of blood T cell repertoires in COVID-19. Repertoires were generated with immunoSEQ multiplex PCR, while TCRdb's copy carries only in-frame clones and drops some. The sample carries 150,000 to 200,000 clones, around four fifths recorded once. Trimming took 5 bases from V and 3 from J, leaving 14 bases between them. This CDR3 is 15 amino acids long. Germline lookup yields CDR1 MNHNY and CDR2 SVGAGI (reference sequence). This clone was observed a handful of times. This receptor was identified in a woman younger than 45 with acute or convalescent COVID-19. Input material: peripheral blood. V gene TRBV6-6 combines with J gene TRBJ1-5, with a possible D match to TRBD1 (6 bases). CDR3 residues: CASSLSDRLNQPQHF. The CDR3 DNA reads TGTGCCAGCAGTCTCTCCGACAGGCTCAATCAGCCCCAGCATTTT.